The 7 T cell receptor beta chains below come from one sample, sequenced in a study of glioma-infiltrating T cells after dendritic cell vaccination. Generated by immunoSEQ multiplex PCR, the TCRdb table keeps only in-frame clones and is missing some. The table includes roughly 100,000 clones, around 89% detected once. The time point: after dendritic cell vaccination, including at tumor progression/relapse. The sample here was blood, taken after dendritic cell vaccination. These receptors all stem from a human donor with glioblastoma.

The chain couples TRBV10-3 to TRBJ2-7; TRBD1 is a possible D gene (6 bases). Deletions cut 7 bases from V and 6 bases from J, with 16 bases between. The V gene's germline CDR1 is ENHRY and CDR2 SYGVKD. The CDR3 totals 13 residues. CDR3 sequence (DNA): TGTGCCATCAATTGGGACACCTCTTTCGAGCAGTACTTC. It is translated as CAINWDTSFEQYF.

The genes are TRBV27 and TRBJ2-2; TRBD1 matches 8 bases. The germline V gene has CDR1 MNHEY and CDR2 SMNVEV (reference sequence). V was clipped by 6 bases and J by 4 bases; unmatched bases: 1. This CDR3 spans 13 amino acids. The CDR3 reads CASSGTGTGELFF. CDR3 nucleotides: TGTGCCAGCAGCGGGACAGGCACCGGGGAGCTGTTTTTT.

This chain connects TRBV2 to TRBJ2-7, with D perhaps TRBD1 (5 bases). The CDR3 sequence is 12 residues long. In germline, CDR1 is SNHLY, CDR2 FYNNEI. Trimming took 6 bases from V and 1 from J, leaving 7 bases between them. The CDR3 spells CASRDTSYEQYF. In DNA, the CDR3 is TGTGCCAGCAGGGACACTTCCTACGAGCAGTACTTC.

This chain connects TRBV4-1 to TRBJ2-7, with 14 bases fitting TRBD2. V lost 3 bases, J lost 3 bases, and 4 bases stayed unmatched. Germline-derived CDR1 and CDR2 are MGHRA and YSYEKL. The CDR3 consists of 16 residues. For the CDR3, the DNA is TGCGCCAGCAGCCACGGGACTAGCGGGAGCGGCTACGAGCAGTACTTC. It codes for CASSHGTSGSGYEQYF.

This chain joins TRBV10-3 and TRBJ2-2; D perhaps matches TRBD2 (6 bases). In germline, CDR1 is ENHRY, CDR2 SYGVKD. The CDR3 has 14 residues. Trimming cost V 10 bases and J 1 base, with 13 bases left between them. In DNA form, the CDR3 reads TGTGCCACGGAAATGACTAGGAACACCGGGGAGCTGTTTTTT. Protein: CATEMTRNTGELFF.

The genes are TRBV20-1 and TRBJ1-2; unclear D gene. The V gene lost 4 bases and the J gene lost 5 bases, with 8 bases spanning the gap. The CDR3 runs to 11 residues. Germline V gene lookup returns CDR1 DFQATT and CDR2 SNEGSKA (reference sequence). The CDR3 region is CSAKVEYGYTF. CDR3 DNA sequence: TGCAGTGCTAAGGTGGAGTATGGCTACACCTTC.

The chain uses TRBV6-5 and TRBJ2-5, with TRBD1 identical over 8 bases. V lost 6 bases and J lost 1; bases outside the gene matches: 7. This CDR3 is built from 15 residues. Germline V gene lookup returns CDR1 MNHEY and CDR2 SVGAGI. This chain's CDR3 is CASRSPGGPQETQYF. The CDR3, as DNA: TGTGCCAGCAGGTCCCCAGGGGGCCCCCAAGAGACCCAGTACTTC.